This T cell receptor beta chain was sequenced during a study of blood T cell repertoires in COVID-19. V was pared by 5 bases and J by 6 bases, with 15 bases of the junction left unmatched. CDR1 and CDR2 (germline): LNHDA, SQIVND (reference sequence). CDR3 length: 18 amino acids. The authors' processing: How many nucleated cells were present was estimated from reference gene primer amplification. The repertoire was sequenced with immunoSEQ multiplex PCR; TCRdb's copy has only in-frame clones and lacks some. The V and J calls and clone size were taken over from that table, and D and trimming were inferred from the DNA. The data hold 150,000 to 200,000 clones, with roughly 80% observed a single time.

This receptor was taken from a human donor with acute or convalescent COVID-19. The donor label of this sample is uncertain. The chain couples TRBV19 to TRBJ2-3; 12 nucleotides agree with TRBD2. Material: peripheral blood. In nucleotides, the CDR3 is TGTGCCAGTAGTGTAAGCCCTACTAGCGGGGGGTGGACTGATACGCAGTATTTT. Its protein is CASSVSPTSGGWTDTQYF. The complete variable domain, with remaining parts taken from reference TRBV19 and TRBJ2-3, reads DGGITQSPKYLFRKEGQNVTLSCEQNLNHDAMYWYRQDPGQGLRLIYYSQIVNDFQKGDIAEGYSVSREKKESFPLTVTSAQKNPTAFYLCASSVSPTSGGWTDTQYFGPGTRLTVL.